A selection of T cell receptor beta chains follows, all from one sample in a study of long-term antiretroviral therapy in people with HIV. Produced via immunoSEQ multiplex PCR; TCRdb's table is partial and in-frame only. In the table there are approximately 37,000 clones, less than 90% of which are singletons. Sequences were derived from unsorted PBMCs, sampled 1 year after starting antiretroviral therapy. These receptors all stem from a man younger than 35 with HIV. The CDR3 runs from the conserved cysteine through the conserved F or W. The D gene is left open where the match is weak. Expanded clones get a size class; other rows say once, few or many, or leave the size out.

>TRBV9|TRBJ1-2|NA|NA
CASSTRVDYGYTF
TGTGCCAGCAGCACTAGGGTTGACTATGGCTACACCTTC
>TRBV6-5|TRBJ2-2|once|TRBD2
CASRQRGGSAGELFF
TGTGCCAGCAGACAGCGGGGGGGCAGCGCCGGGGAGCTGTTTTTT
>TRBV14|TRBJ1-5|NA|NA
CASSPLGPGPQHF
TGTGCCAGCAGCCCCTTGGGGCCGGGGCCCCAGCATTTT
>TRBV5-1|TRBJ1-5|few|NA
CASSLAGLAQPQHF
TGCGCCAGCAGCTTGGCAGGGCTGGCTCAGCCCCAGCATTTT
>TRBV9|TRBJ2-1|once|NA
CASSNPGGGLSHNEQFF
TGTGCCAGCAGCAACCCAGGGGGAGGGCTCTCCCACAATGAGCAGTTCTTC
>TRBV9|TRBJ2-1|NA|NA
CASSVVGDNEQFF
TGTGCCAGCAGCGTAGTAGGGGACAATGAGCAGTTCTTC
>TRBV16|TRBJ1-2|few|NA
CASSQSGSYGYTF
TGTGCCAGCAGCCAGTCGGGGAGCTATGGCTACACCTTC
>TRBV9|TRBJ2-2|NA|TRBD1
CASRQGTGELFF
TGTGCCAGTCGACAGGGAACCGGGGAGCTGTTTTTT
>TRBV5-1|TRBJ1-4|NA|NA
CASSLEPTNEKLFF
TGCGCCAGCAGCTTGGAACCAACTAATGAAAAACTGTTTTTT
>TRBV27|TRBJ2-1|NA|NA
CASSLGYNEQFF
TGTGCCAGCAGTTTAGGATACAATGAGCAGTTCTTC
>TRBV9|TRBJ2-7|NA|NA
CASSVGGGDEQYF
TGTGCCAGCAGCGTAGGAGGGGGGGACGAGCAGTACTTC